What follows describes a single T cell receptor (beta chain). This specimen comes from a study of shared clonotypes between healthy human individuals. The CDR3 length is 15 residues. Looked up from germline, CDR1 is PRHDT and CDR2 is FYEKMQ (reference sequence). V lost 5 bases and J lost 3, with 17 bases in between. Here immunoSEQ multiplex PCR was the method, and the copy in TCRdb shows in-frame clones only, minus some. The repertoire includes about 2.2 million clones, approximately 94% of them detected once, and more than 1.5% sits in the top ten. Naive CD8 populations comprised CD45RO-negative cells positively selected for CCR7, excluding terminally differentiated effector memory CD45RA+ cells. None of the donors, who were healthy HIV-negative adults, had recently had acute infections or vaccinations.

This TCR was recovered from a man between 18 and 35 years old in good health. Some clones in this sample may be carry-over from other donors' samples. The specimen was naive CD8+ T cells from PBMCs. The chain uses TRBV13 and TRBJ2-7; D gene uncertain. The CDR3 coding sequence is TGTGCCAGCAGCCATGGGTCTAACTCCCTCTACGAGCAGTACTTC. It codes for CASSHGSNSLYEQYF.